The following is a T cell receptor beta chain sequence with its context. The sample comes from a study of blood T cell repertoires in COVID-19. Study overall: Both acute and convalescent COVID-19 samples were obtained from the United States, Italy and Spain. The cDNA or gDNA used as material had been derived from T cells, B-cell-depleted T cells, or PBMCs.

V was pared by 5 bases and J by 2 bases, with 1 base of the junction left unmatched. The CDR3 is 13 amino acids. Germline-derived CDR1 and CDR2 are WNHNN and SYGVQD (reference sequence). As handled by the study authors: Estimation of nucleated cell counts was performed using reference gene primer amplification. TCRdb's copy holds only in-frame clones and misses some; the assay was immunoSEQ multiplex PCR. That table furnishes V, J and clone size, whereas the DNA furnished D and trimming. The data show some 70,000 clones, with about 86% seen just once and roughly 1.4% held by the top ten. The origin of this receptor is a woman aged 60 to 75 with acute or convalescent COVID-19. The sequencing sample was made of peripheral blood. The chain joins TRBV10-1 to TRBJ2-3, with 7 bases that match TRBD2. The CDR3 sequence: CASSKRDTDTQYF. The CDR3 region has the DNA TGCGCCAGCAGTAAGCGGGACACAGATACGCAGTATTTT.